This T cell receptor (beta chain) was identified in a study of identical twins. TCRdb used MiXCR to reprocess the 5' RACE reads, holding one entry per CDR3 protein. This table has 200,000 to 250,000 distinct CDR3 sequences, 7.5% appearing once. This clonotype was seen a handful of times. Germline CDR1 and CDR2: MNHNS and SASEGT. There are 16 residues in the CDR3. V lost 7 bases and J lost 5, with 22 bases in between. These data were also filed under a second study, of yellow fever vaccine responses in identical twins.

Sequencing input: memory (CD45RO+) T cells sorted from blood. The TCR comes from a woman between 18 and 30 years old in good health. The chain joins TRBV6-1 to TRBJ2-3, with TRBD2 as a possible D gene (5 bases). The CDR3 region is CASNRGGSKWVDTQYF. The CDR3 DNA reads TGTGCCAGCAACCGAGGCGGGTCGAAATGGGTAGATACGCAGTATTTT.